These 21 T cell receptor beta chains share one sample of origin, sequenced in a study of blood T cell repertoires in COVID-19. Here immunoSEQ multiplex PCR was the method, and the copy in TCRdb shows in-frame clones only, minus some. The profile shows 35,000 to 50,000 clones, approximately 81% of them singletons. Material for sequencing was peripheral blood. The source of these receptors is a woman aged 70 to 79 with acute or convalescent COVID-19.

CDR3 sequence: CATSWAGGPPDTQYF. CDR3 coding DNA: TGTGCCACCAGTTGGGCGGGAGGGCCCCCGGATACGCAGTATTTT. V usage is TRBV24-1 and J usage is TRBJ2-3; 9 bases are a match to TRBD2. With V trimmed by 6 bases and J by 6 bases, 9 bases remained unmatched. Germline V gives CDR1 KGHDR, CDR2 SFDVKD. This CDR3 has 15 amino acids.

Written as DNA, the CDR3 is TGTGCCAGCTCACCACGTATAGTCTCGGGATTGGATGGCTACACCTTC. Translation: CASSPRIVSGLDGYTF. The chain couples TRBV18 to TRBJ1-2; D unresolved. V shed 1 base and J shed 6 bases, with 18 bases lying between them. Germline assignment: CDR1 KGHSH and CDR2 LQKENI. CDR3 length: 16 amino acids.

This clone was counted a few times. This sequence joins TRBV7-2 and TRBJ2-3, with a weak D call TRBD1 (5 bases). Trimming pared 5 bases from V and 0 bases from J, leaving 9 bases between. The CDR3 extends over 14 amino acids. Germline CDR1 and CDR2: SGHTA and FQGNSA. The CDR3 coding sequence is TGTGCCAGCAGCACACGACAGAGCACAGATACGCAGTATTTT. Translated, it gives CASSTRQSTDTQYF.

This clone has only one observation. This chain uses TRBV19 with TRBJ2-1; 12 bases map to TRBD2. The CDR3 consists of 17 residues. Germline CDR1 LNHDA, CDR2 SQIVND (reference sequence). J lost 6 bases, V lost 4 bases, and 10 bases had no gene match. The CDR3 DNA reads TGTGCCAGTAGTACCCGGACTAGCGGGAATGGGCGCAATGAGCAGTTCTTC. Protein: CASSTRTSGNGRNEQFF.

J is TRBJ1-1 and V is TRBV5-1; D gene unclear. The CDR3 is 12 amino acids. Trimming removed 4 bases at V and 4 bases at J, with 8 bases between. From germline, CDR1 is SGHRS and CDR2 YFSETQ. The CDR3 sequence: CASSPGFTEAFF. The DNA for the CDR3 is TGCGCCAGCAGCCCGGGATTCACTGAAGCTTTCTTT. The entire variable domain, with the rest obtained from reference TRBV5-1 and TRBJ1-1, is as follows: KAGVTQTPRYLIKTRGQQVTLSCSPISGHRSVSWYQQTPGQGLQFLFEYFSETQRNKGNFPGRFSGRQFSNSRSEMNVSTLELGDSALYLCASSPGFTEAFFGQGTRLTVV.

The rearrangement uses TRBV7-9 and TRBJ2-2; unclear D gene. CDR3 size: 18 residues. Germline V lookup: CDR1 SEHNR, CDR2 FQNEAQ (reference sequence). V was clipped by 3 bases and J by 0 bases, with 17 bases between them. This chain's CDR3 is CASSFLGNPKTNTGELFF. CDR3 nucleotides: TGTGCCAGCAGCTTCCTAGGAAACCCTAAAACGAACACCGGGGAGCTGTTTTTT. The variable domain in full, with the rest retrieved from reference TRBV7-9 and TRBJ2-2, is DTGVSQNPRHKITKRGQNVTFRCDPISEHNRLYWYRQTLGQGPEFLTYFQNEAQLEKSRLLSDRFSAERPKGSFSTLEIQRTEQGDSAMYLCASSFLGNPKTNTGELFFGEGSRLTVL.

This chain uses TRBV27 with TRBJ2-7, with 7 nucleotides matching TRBD1. Germline trimming cut 7 bases from V and 4 bases from J; bases unmatched to any gene: 19. The CDR3 is 17 residues long. Germline V CDR1 and CDR2: MNHEY, SMNVEV (reference sequence). The CDR3 sequence: CASTIPDRAHHLYEQYF. DNA for the CDR3: TGTGCCAGCACCATACCCGACAGGGCCCACCACCTTTACGAGCAGTACTTC.

The chain is built from TRBV28 and TRBJ2-1; 11 nucleotides match TRBD2. V lost 8 bases and J lost 1; bases outside the gene matches: 4. There are 15 residues in the CDR3. Germline V gene sequence: CDR1 MDHEN, CDR2 SYDVKM. In nucleotides, the CDR3 is TGTGCCAGCCAACTAGCGGGAGTATCCTACAATGAGCAGTTCTTC. This codes for CASQLAGVSYNEQFF.

This rearrangement joins TRBV3-1 (or the pseudogene TRBV3-2) to TRBJ2-1; 10 bases are shared with TRBD2. The ends lost 3 bases at V and 7 bases at J; junction bases unmatched: 9. Germline V CDR1 and CDR2: LGHDT, YNNKEL (reference sequence). The CDR3 extends over 16 amino acids. DNA for the CDR3: TGTGCCAGCAGCCAGACCGTGCTAGCGGGAGTGAATGAGCAGTTCTTC. It translates to CASSQTVLAGVNEQFF.

V and J are TRBV24-1 and TRBJ2-2; 11 positions agree with TRBD2. The germline V gene has CDR1 KGHDR and CDR2 SFDVKD. There are 16 residues in the CDR3. V trimming: 5 bases; J trimming: 6 bases; junction bases outside the gene matches: 7. CDR3 nucleotides: TGTGCCACCAGTGCTGGACTAGCGGGTTATCCCGGGGAGCTGTTTTTT. This gives the protein CATSAGLAGYPGELFF.

This clone was seen once. The gene calls are TRBV28 and TRBJ1-2; 7 bases align to TRBD1. Looked up from germline, CDR1 is MDHEN and CDR2 is SYDVKM. With V trimmed by 3 bases and J by 3 bases, 7 bases remained unmatched. The CDR3 is 15 amino acids. CDR3 sequence reads: CASSFVKGADYGYTF. The DNA for the CDR3 is TGTGCCAGCAGTTTCGTTAAGGGGGCAGACTATGGCTACACCTTC.

This chain links TRBV7-2 with TRBJ2-1, with 12 bases that match TRBD2. Germline CDR1 and CDR2: SGHTA and FQGNSA. Losses at the gene ends were 5 bases for V and 6 bases for J; bases not matched to a gene: 5. The CDR3 loop spans 15 amino acids. This CDR3 reads CASSRGLAGSNEQFF. The CDR3 DNA reads TGTGCCAGCAGCCGTGGACTAGCGGGATCCAATGAGCAGTTCTTC.

This rearrangement joins TRBV5-8 to TRBJ1-1, with 7 bases fitting TRBD1. The CDR3 covers 15 residues. Germline lookup yields CDR1 SGHTS and CDR2 YDEGEE. V was pared by 0 bases and J by 1 base, with 3 bases of the junction left unmatched. The DNA of the CDR3 is TGTGCCAGCAGCTTGGTGGGGACAGCGAACACTGAAGCTTTCTTT. This sequence encodes CASSLVGTANTEAFF.

This chain links TRBV2 with TRBJ2-2, with D perhaps TRBD2 (5 bases). This CDR3 is built from 14 residues. Germline V CDR1 and CDR2: SNHLY, FYNNEI. Deletions cut 4 bases from V and 0 bases from J, with 6 bases between. The CDR3 nucleotides are TGTGCCAGCAGTGTCGGGACGAACACCGGGGAGCTGTTTTTT. Translated: CASSVGTNTGELFF.

In its sample, this clone was seen a few times. The chain combines TRBV18 with TRBJ2-7; 7 bases are a match to TRBD1. There are 14 residues in the CDR3. V gave up 5 bases and J gave up 1 base; unmatched junction bases: 5. Germline CDR1 and CDR2: KGHSH and LQKENI. CDR3 protein: CASSVGGSSYEQYF. In nucleotides, the CDR3 is TGTGCCAGCTCAGTAGGGGGCTCGTCCTACGAGCAGTACTTC. Full variable domain (outside the CDR3, taken from reference TRBV18 and TRBJ2-7): NAGVMQNPRHLVRRRGQEARLRCSPMKGHSHVYWYRQLPEEGLKFMVYLQKENIIDESGMPKERFSAEFPKEGPSILRIQQVVRGDSAAYFCASSVGGSSYEQYFGPGTRLTVT.

This chain uses TRBV5-1 with TRBJ2-3, with D maybe TRBD2 (6 bases). V gave up 4 bases and J gave up 0 bases, with 9 bases separating them. The CDR3 contains 14 residues. Germline CDR1 and CDR2: SGHRS and YFSETQ. CDR3 DNA: TGCGCCAGCAGCCGGGAGCCTAGCACAGATACGCAGTATTTT. As protein: CASSREPSTDTQYF.

This clone was detected a few times. The CDR3 DNA reads TGTGCCAGCATCATGAGAACCGGGACAGGGATCAATGAGCAGTTCTTC. It codes for CASIMRTGTGINEQFF. The V call is TRBV5-6, the J call TRBJ2-1, with 9 bases fitting TRBD1. Trimming cost V 6 bases and J 6 bases; bases outside gene matches: 13. The germline V gene has CDR1 SGHDT and CDR2 YYEEEE. The CDR3 has 16 residues.

This sequence joins TRBV5-1 and TRBJ2-7; 7 bases are shared with TRBD1. V shed 5 bases and J 0 bases; nucleotides not matched to a gene: 2. Germline assignment: CDR1 SGHRS and CDR2 YFSETQ. The CDR3 runs 13 residues. The CDR3 loop is CASRRDSSYEQYF. The CDR3, as DNA: TGCGCCAGCAGGAGGGACAGCTCCTACGAGCAGTACTTC.

The CDR3 is CASSPLSGWGNTGELFF. The DNA of the CDR3 is TGTGCCAGCAGCCCCCTTAGCGGTTGGGGGAACACCGGGGAGCTGTTTTTT. This chain uses TRBV6-4 with TRBJ2-2, with a possible D match to TRBD2 (6 bases). The germline V gene encodes CDR1 MRHNA and CDR2 SNTAGT. The V and J ends lost 6 bases and 1 base respectively, with 18 bases between them. CDR3 length equals 17 residues.

The chain has TRBV19 and TRBJ1-5; perhaps TRBD1 as D (5 bases). Germline loops: CDR1 LNHDA, CDR2 SQIVND (reference sequence). This CDR3 region has 15 residues. Between the trimmed V and J ends, which lost 11 bases and 2 bases, there was a span of 19 bases. This CDR3 is CASTAGLRGNQPQHF. The CDR3 DNA reads TGTGCCTCCACTGCAGGGCTTCGGGGCAATCAGCCCCAGCATTTT.

The chain links TRBV19 to TRBJ1-2; 7 bases are a match to TRBD1. V dropped 8 bases and J dropped 5; count of bases not matched to a gene: 5. CDR1 is LNHDA and CDR2 is SQIVND in the germline V gene (reference sequence). CDR3 length: 12 residues. The CDR3 is CASGDRLYGYTF. The CDR3 bases are TGTGCCAGTGGGGACAGACTTTATGGCTACACCTTC.